This T cell receptor beta chain was sequenced in a study of identical twins. The CDR3 extends over 14 amino acids. Germline CDR1 is MNHEY and CDR2 is SVGAGI. The ends were cut back, 0 bases at V and 5 bases at J, with 11 bases in the middle. Study observations and caveats: Low generation probability was overrepresented in out-of-frame alpha sequences shared by twins. Fewer insertions characterized abundant cord blood beta clonotypes, whereas memory repertoires showed none.

Note on this clonotype: Antigen: not known.

All of the donors were Caucasians in good health. TCRdb itself ran the 5' RACE reads through MiXCR, one entry per CDR3 protein. The sample includes 1.5 million or so distinct CDR3 sequences, under 35% of them seen just once. This clonotype originated in a newborn girl in good health. The chain uses TRBV6-5 and TRBJ2-7; no clear D gene. Sequencing was done on a sample of cord blood. This CDR3 is CASSYSSSVHEQYF. In DNA form, the CDR3 reads TGTGCCAGCAGTTACTCGAGTTCCGTGCACGAGCAGTACTTC.